The 3 T cell receptor beta chains given below trace back to one sample, sequenced in a study of cytomegalovirus exposure and HLA in healthy donors. Researchers ran the PCR with 60 Vbeta and 13 Jbeta primers. The method was immunoSEQ multiplex PCR; TCRdb's version includes in-frame clones alone and lacks a portion of them. The table lists 150,000 to 250,000 clones, 70% to 85% of them singletons. The sample was PBMCs. Source of these receptors: a boy aged 2 to 9 in good health and CMV-seronegative.

This clone came up once. The genes are TRBV18 and TRBJ2-7, with TRBD2 matching over 11 bases. CDR1 and CDR2 from the germline V gene are KGHSH and LQKENI. The V segment lost 3 bases and the J segment 2 bases; nucleotides outside the gene matches: 3. The CDR3 loop spans 15 amino acids. The CDR3 is CASSPPSGGTYEQYF. In DNA form, the CDR3 reads TGTGCCAGCTCACCTCCTAGCGGGGGGACCTACGAGCAGTACTTC.

The chain employs TRBV11-3 and TRBJ2-2, with TRBD2 matching 10 bases. The CDR3 is made up of 16 amino acids. The junction had 0 bases not matched to a gene; V was cut back by 1 base and J by 1 base. Per germline, CDR1 SGHNT and CDR2 YENEEA. CDR3 protein: CASSLGLAGNTGELFF. For the CDR3, the DNA is TGTGCCAGCAGCTTAGGACTAGCGGGGAACACCGGGGAGCTGTTTTTT.

The chain couples TRBV7-6 to TRBJ1-1; no definite D call. The germline CDR1 and CDR2 sequences are SGHVS and FNYEAQ. The CDR3 runs 13 residues. The V and J ends lost 2 bases and 5 bases respectively, with 9 bases between them. CDR3 sequence reads: CASSLSPGTEAFF. The CDR3 DNA reads as TGTGCCAGCAGCTTAAGTCCGGGAACTGAAGCTTTCTTT.